These 7 T cell receptor beta chains share one sample of origin, sequenced in a study of technical replicates of blood from several donors. Assay used: immunoSEQ multiplex PCR; TCRdb lists only in-frame clones, some missing. The sample yields under 85,000 clones, more than 90% seen once. Material for sequencing was T cells isolated from PBMCs. The receptor source for this set is a human donor in good health.

CDR3 in DNA: TGTGCCAGCAGCGTAGGTAATAGCGGGACCACAGATACGCAGTATTTT. This codes for CASSVGNSGTTDTQYF. V is TRBV9 and J is TRBJ2-3; TRBD2 aligns across 8 bases. In germline, CDR1 is SGDLS, CDR2 YYNGEE. After removal of 0 bases from V and 2 bases from J, the junction contained 5 bases not matched to a gene. This CDR3 region has 16 residues. The full variable domain, in which reference TRBV9 and TRBJ2-3 provide the parts outside the CDR3, is DSGVTQTPKHLITATGQRVTLRCSPRSGDLSVYWYQQSLDQGLQFLIQYYNGEERAKGNILERFSAQQFPDLHSELNLSSLELGDSALYFCASSVGNSGTTDTQYFGPGTRLTVL.

This clone was observed a single time. V usage is TRBV4-2 and J usage is TRBJ2-7; D gene unclear. Germline values: CDR1 LGHNA, CDR2 YNFKEQ. The CDR3 has 15 residues. V was shortened by 4 bases and J by 6 bases, with 19 bases between the two germline ends. The CDR3 protein is CASSPSGVPASEQYF. In DNA, the CDR3 is TGTGCCAGCAGCCCCTCGGGTGTCCCAGCTAGCGAGCAGTACTTC.

CDR3 coding DNA: TGCAGCGTTGAATTAAGCGGTTTCACAGATACGCAGTATTTT. Translating it yields CSVELSGFTDTQYF. V and J are TRBV29-1 and TRBJ2-3; a possible D gene is TRBD2 (5 bases). The germline gives CDR1 SQVTM, CDR2 ANQGSEA. With 2 bases removed from V and 2 bases from J, the gap between germline ends came to 11 bases. The CDR3 extends over 14 amino acids.

Here the CDR3 reads CASSGDRGYEQYF. CDR3 sequence (DNA): TGCGCCAGCAGTGGGGACAGGGGATACGAGCAGTACTTC. V is TRBV10-1 and J is TRBJ2-7; 10 bases agree with TRBD1. J gave up 4 bases and V 4 bases, and 1 base lay outside the gene matches. The CDR3 sequence is 13 residues long. CDR1 and CDR2 from the germline V gene are WNHNN and SYGVQD (reference sequence).

CDR3 residues: CATSRDLRETQYF. The CDR3 DNA follows: TGTGCCACCAGCAGAGATTTACGGGAGACCCAGTACTTC. The chain couples TRBV15 to TRBJ2-5; unclear D gene. The V end was cut by 0 bases, the J end by 5 bases, with 7 bases between. This CDR3 is 13 amino acids long. Germline V gene data show CDR1 as LNHNV and CDR2 as YYDKDF (reference sequence).

V gene TRBV11-3 combines with J gene TRBJ2-7; D may be TRBD1 (6 bases). The V gene lost 4 bases and the J gene lost 3 bases, with 13 bases spanning the gap. Germline CDR1 reads SGHNT; CDR2 reads YENEEA. CDR3 length: 14 amino acids. CDR3 sequence: CASSYSGAFYEQYF. The CDR3 region has the DNA TGTGCCAGCAGCTATTCAGGGGCCTTCTACGAGCAGTACTTC.

The chain uses TRBV7-9 and TRBJ1-2; 8 bases are shared with TRBD1. V lost 6 bases, J lost 4 bases, and 10 bases stayed unmatched. CDR1 is SEHNR, CDR2 FQNEAQ, per germline (reference sequence). The CDR3 totals 15 residues. CDR3 DNA: TGTGCCAGCAGTGTCCCAGGGGGCCATTTCTATGGCTACACCTTC. Its protein is CASSVPGGHFYGYTF.